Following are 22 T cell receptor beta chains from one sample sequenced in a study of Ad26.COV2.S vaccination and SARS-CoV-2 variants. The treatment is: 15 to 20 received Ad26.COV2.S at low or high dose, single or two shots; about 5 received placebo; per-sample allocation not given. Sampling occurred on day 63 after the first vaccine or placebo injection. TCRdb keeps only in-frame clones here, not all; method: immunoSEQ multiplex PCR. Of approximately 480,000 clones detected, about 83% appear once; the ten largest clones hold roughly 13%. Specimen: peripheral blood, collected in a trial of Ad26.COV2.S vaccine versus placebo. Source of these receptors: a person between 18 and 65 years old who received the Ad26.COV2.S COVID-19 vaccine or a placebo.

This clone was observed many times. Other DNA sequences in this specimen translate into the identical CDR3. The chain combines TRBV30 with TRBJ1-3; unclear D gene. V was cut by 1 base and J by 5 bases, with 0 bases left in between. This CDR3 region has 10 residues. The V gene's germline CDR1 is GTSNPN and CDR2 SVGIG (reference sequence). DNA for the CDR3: TGTGCCTGGAGTGGAAACACCATATATTTT. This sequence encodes CAWSGNTIYF.

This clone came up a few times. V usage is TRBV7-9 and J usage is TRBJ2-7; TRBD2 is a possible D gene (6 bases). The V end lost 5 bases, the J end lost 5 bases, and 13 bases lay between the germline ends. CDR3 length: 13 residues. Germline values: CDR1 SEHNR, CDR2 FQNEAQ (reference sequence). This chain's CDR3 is CASSQWGVDEQYF. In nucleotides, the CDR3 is TGTGCCAGCAGCCAGTGGGGGGTGGACGAGCAGTACTTC.

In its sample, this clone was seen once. The CDR3 sequence: CASSLMGAREKLFF. In nucleotides, the CDR3 is TGTGCCAGCAGTTTGATGGGGGCGCGAGAAAAACTGTTTTTT. This chain links TRBV27 with TRBJ1-4, with D maybe TRBD1 (6 bases). The CDR3 consists of 14 residues. Germline lookup yields CDR1 MNHEY and CDR2 SMNVEV (reference sequence). V lost 3 bases to trimming and J lost 8 bases, with 13 bases between them.

The CDR3 protein is CASRPRLAGGTGELFF. The CDR3 DNA sequence: TGTGCCAGCAGACCTAGACTAGCGGGAGGCACCGGGGAGCTGTTTTTT. The chain combines TRBV7-2 with TRBJ2-2; 13 positions match TRBD2. Germline-derived CDR1 and CDR2 are SGHTA and FQGNSA. The CDR3 runs to 16 residues. V was pared by 6 bases and J by 4 bases, with 5 bases of the junction left unmatched.

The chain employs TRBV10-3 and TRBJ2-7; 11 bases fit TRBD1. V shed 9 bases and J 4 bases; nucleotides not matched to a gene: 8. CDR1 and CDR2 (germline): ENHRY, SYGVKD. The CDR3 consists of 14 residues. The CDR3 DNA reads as TGTGCCATTAAAACCGGGACAGGGGGTTACGAGCAGTACTTC. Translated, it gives CAIKTGTGGYEQYF.

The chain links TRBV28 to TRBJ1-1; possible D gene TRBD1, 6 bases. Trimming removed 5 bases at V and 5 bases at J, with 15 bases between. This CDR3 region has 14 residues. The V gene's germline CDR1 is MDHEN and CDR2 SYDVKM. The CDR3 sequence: CASSPGAPRTEAFF. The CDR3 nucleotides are TGTGCCAGCAGTCCAGGGGCTCCGCGGACTGAAGCTTTCTTT.

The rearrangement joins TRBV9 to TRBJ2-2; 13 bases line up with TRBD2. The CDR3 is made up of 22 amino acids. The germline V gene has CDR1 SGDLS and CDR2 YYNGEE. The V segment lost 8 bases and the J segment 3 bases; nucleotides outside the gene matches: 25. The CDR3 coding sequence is TGTGCCAGGGCGGGAGGACAGGGGACTAGCGGGAACGTAATCGTATACACCGGGGAGCTGTTTTTT. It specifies CARAGGQGTSGNVIVYTGELFF.

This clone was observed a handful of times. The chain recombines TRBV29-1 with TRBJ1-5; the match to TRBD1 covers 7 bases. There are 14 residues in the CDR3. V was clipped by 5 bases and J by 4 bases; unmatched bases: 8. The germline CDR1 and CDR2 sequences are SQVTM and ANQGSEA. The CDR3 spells CSVQNRGPNQPQHF. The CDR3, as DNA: TGCAGCGTTCAAAACAGGGGCCCTAATCAGCCCCAGCATTTT.

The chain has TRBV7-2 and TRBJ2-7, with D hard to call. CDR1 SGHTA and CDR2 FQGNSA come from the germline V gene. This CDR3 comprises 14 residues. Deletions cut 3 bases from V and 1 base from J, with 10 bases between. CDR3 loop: CASSFPGRSYEQYF. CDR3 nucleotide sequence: TGTGCCAGCAGCTTCCCCGGACGATCCTACGAGCAGTACTTC.

The CDR3 reads CASSLGRGYEQYF. For the CDR3, the DNA is TGCGCCAGCAGCCTCGGGAGGGGCTACGAGCAGTACTTC. The chain recombines TRBV4-3 with TRBJ2-7; TRBD2 aligns across 8 bases. Unmatched junction bases numbered 2, after V lost 4 bases and J lost 3 bases. The V gene's germline CDR1 is LGHNA and CDR2 YSLEER. This CDR3 is 13 amino acids long.

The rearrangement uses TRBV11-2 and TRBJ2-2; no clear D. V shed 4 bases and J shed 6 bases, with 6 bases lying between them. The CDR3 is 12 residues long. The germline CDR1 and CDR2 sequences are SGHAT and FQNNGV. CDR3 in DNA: TGTGCCAGCAGCTCAAGTTCCGGGGAGCTGTTTTTT. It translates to CASSSSSGELFF.

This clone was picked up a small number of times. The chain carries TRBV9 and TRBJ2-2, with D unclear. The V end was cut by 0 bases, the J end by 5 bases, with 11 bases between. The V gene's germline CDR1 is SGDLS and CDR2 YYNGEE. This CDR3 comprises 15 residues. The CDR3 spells CASSVAPTLTGELFF. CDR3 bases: TGTGCCAGCAGCGTAGCCCCGACGCTGACCGGGGAGCTGTTTTTT.

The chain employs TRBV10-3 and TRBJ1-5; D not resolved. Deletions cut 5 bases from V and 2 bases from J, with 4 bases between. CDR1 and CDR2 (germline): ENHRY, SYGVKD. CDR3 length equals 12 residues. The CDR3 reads CAISSGNQPQHF. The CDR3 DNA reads TGTGCCATCAGTAGTGGCAATCAGCCCCAGCATTTT.

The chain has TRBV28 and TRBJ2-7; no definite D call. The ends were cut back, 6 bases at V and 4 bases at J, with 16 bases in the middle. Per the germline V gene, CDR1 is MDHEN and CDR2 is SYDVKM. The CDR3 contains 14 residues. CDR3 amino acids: CASSTLTIPYEQYF. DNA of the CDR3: TGTGCCAGCAGCACTCTTACTATCCCTTACGAGCAGTACTTC.

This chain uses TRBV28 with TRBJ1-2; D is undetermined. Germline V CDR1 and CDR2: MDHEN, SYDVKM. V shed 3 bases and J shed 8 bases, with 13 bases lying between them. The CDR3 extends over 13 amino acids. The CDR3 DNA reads TGTGCCAGCAGTTTGGGTGGCCACCGGGGCTACACCTTC. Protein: CASSLGGHRGYTF.

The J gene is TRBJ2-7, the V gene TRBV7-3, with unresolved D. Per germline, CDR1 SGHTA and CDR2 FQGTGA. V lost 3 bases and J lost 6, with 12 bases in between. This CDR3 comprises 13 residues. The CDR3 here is CASSLGRWGEQYF. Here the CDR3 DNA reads TGTGCCAGCAGCTTGGGTCGCTGGGGCGAGCAGTACTTC. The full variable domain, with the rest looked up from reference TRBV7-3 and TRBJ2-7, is GAGVSQTPSNKVTEKGKYVELRCDPISGHTALYWYRQSLGQGPEFLIYFQGTGAADDSGLPNDRFFAVRPEGSVSTLKIQRTERGDSAVYLCASSLGRWGEQYFGPGTRLTVT.

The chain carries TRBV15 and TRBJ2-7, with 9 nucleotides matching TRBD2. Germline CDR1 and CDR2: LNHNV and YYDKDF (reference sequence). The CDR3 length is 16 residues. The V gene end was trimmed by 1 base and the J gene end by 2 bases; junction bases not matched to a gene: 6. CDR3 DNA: TGTGCCACCAGCAGAGGGCCAGCGGGAGGCGCCTACGAGCAGTACTTC. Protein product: CATSRGPAGGAYEQYF.

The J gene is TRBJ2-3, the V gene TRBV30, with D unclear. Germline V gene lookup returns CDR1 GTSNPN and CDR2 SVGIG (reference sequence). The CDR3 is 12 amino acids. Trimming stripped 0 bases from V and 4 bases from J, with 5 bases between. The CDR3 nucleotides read TGTGCCTGGAGTGTGACCGCAGATACGCAGTATTTT. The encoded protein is CAWSVTADTQYF.

CDR3 in amino acids: CASSFPGENIQYF. CDR3 DNA sequence: TGTGCCAGCAGCTTCCCGGGGGAAAACATTCAGTACTTC. The J gene is TRBJ2-4, the V gene TRBV7-2, with D possibly TRBD2 on 6 matching bases. Germline-derived CDR1 and CDR2 are SGHTA and FQGNSA. Trimming cost V 3 bases and J 5 bases, with 8 bases left between them. This CDR3 is built from 13 residues.

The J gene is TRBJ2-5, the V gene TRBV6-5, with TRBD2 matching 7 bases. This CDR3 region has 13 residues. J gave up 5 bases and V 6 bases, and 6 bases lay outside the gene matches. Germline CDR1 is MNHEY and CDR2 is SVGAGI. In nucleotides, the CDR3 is TGTGCCAGCAGCCCCTTGGGAGGGGAGACCCAGTACTTC. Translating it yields CASSPLGGETQYF.

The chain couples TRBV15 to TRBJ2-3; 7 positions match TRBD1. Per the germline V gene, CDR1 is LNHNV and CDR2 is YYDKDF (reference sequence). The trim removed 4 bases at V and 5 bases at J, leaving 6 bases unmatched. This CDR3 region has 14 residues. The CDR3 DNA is TGTGCCACCAGCACACATACAGGGGTAGATACGCAGTATTTT. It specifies CATSTHTGVDTQYF.

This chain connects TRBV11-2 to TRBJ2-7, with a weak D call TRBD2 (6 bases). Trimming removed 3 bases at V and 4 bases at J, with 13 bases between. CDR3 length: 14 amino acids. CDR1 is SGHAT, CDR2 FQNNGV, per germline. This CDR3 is CASSFGLARYEQYF. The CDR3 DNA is TGTGCCAGCAGCTTCGGGCTAGCGAGATACGAGCAGTACTTC.